Listed below are T cell receptor beta chains from one sample, sequenced in a study of T cell changes during pregnancy in multiple sclerosis. The data were produced by immunoSEQ multiplex PCR, yet TCRdb's version contains in-frame clones alone and is incomplete. Of fewer than 35,000 clones listed, roughly 90% were seen once; the top ten hold roughly 0.6%. The specimen comprised CD4+ T cells from peripheral blood mononuclear cells, sampled in the third trimester of pregnancy. Every receptor here comes from a female donor in good health, enrolled as a control in a pregnancy study. CDR3s include the opening cysteine and the closing phenylalanine or tryptophan. A D gene is named only where the DNA matches it firmly. Only part of the rows carry a size: once, few, many, or a class if the clone is expanded.

v_gene: TRBV28; d_gene: TRBD1; abundance: NA; j_gene: TRBJ2-7; CDR3aa: CASRTGVEQYF; CDR3nt: TGTGCCAGCAGGACAGGGGTCGAGCAGTACTTC
v_gene: TRBV4-3; d_gene: NA; abundance: NA; j_gene: TRBJ2-7; CDR3aa: CASSQNIAASYEQYF; CDR3nt: TGCGCCAGCAGCCAGAATATCGCGGCCTCCTACGAGCAGTACTTC
v_gene: TRBV12-5; d_gene: TRBD1; abundance: NA; j_gene: TRBJ1-2; CDR3aa: CASGLTGAWDYTF; CDR3nt: TGTGCTAGTGGACTGACAGGGGCCTGGGACTACACCTTC
v_gene: TRBV29-1; d_gene: NA; abundance: NA; j_gene: TRBJ1-1; CDR3aa: CSVEGQSTEAFF; CDR3nt: TGCAGCGTTGAGGGGCAGAGCACTGAAGCTTTCTTT
v_gene: TRBV11-2; d_gene: NA; abundance: NA; j_gene: TRBJ2-3; CDR3aa: CASSWLANTDTQYF; CDR3nt: TGTGCCAGCAGTTGGCTAGCGAACACAGATACGCAGTATTTT
v_gene: TRBV2; d_gene: NA; abundance: NA; j_gene: TRBJ1-1; CDR3aa: CASSSRQLNTEAFF; CDR3nt: TGTGCCAGCAGTTCCAGACAGCTGAACACTGAAGCTTTCTTT
v_gene: TRBV7-8; d_gene: NA; abundance: once; j_gene: TRBJ2-3; CDR3aa: CASSLEGGGLGTDTQYF; CDR3nt: TGTGCCAGCAGCTTAGAGGGTGGGGGCCTGGGCACAGATACGCAGTATTTT
v_gene: TRBV6-1; d_gene: TRBD1; abundance: NA; j_gene: TRBJ1-5; CDR3aa: CASSTTGQQPQHF; CDR3nt: TGTGCCAGCAGTACGACAGGGCAACAGCCCCAGCATTTT
v_gene: TRBV6-5; d_gene: NA; abundance: medium-sized; j_gene: TRBJ1-1; CDR3aa: CASSSLLNTEAFF; CDR3nt: TGTGCCAGCAGTTCTCTATTGAACACTGAAGCTTTCTTT
v_gene: TRBV6-5; d_gene: TRBD1; abundance: once; j_gene: TRBJ2-1; CDR3aa: CASRPTGRDEQFF; CDR3nt: TGTGCCAGCAGACCGACAGGGCGGGATGAGCAGTTCTTC
v_gene: TRBV6-1; d_gene: NA; abundance: NA; j_gene: TRBJ1-2; CDR3aa: CASSVDSGDYGYTF; CDR3nt: TGTGCCAGCAGCGTCGACAGTGGGGACTATGGCTACACCTTC
v_gene: TRBV18; d_gene: TRBD1; abundance: NA; j_gene: TRBJ1-1; CDR3aa: CASSRQGMTEAFF; CDR3nt: TGTGCCAGCTCGCGACAGGGGATGACTGAAGCTTTCTTT
v_gene: TRBV6-1; d_gene: NA; abundance: few; j_gene: TRBJ1-2; CDR3aa: CASSPGDYGYTF; CDR3nt: TGTGCCAGCAGCCCCGGGGACTATGGCTACACCTTC
v_gene: TRBV7-8; d_gene: TRBD1; abundance: once; j_gene: TRBJ2-1; CDR3aa: CASSFYPYRGRSNEQFF; CDR3nt: TGTGCCAGCAGCTTTTACCCTTACAGGGGGCGATCTAATGAGCAGTTCTTC
v_gene: TRBV6-5; d_gene: TRBD1; abundance: NA; j_gene: TRBJ1-3; CDR3aa: CASSYRDSGNTIYF; CDR3nt: TGTGCCAGCAGTTATAGGGACAGCGGAAACACCATATATTTT
v_gene: TRBV5-1; d_gene: NA; abundance: NA; j_gene: TRBJ1-3; CDR3aa: CASSSSPSNRVKSSGNTIYF; CDR3nt: TGCGCCAGCAGTTCCTCCCCGTCGAACAGAGTAAAGAGCTCTGGAAACACCATATATTTT
v_gene: TRBV18; d_gene: NA; abundance: once; j_gene: TRBJ2-7; CDR3aa: CASSPGERTYEQYF; CDR3nt: TGTGCCAGCTCACCGGGAGAGCGAACCTACGAGCAGTACTTC
v_gene: TRBV27; d_gene: TRBD2; abundance: NA; j_gene: TRBJ2-6; CDR3aa: CASSRGVTGANVLTF; CDR3nt: TGTGCCAGCAGCCGGGGGGTTACTGGGGCCAACGTCCTGACTTTC
v_gene: TRBV12-5; d_gene: NA; abundance: NA; j_gene: TRBJ1-5; CDR3aa: CASGPGTNQPQHF; CDR3nt: TGTGCTAGTGGACCTGGGACAAACCAGCCCCAGCATTTT
v_gene: TRBV30; d_gene: TRBD2; abundance: NA; j_gene: TRBJ2-1; CDR3aa: CAWSGLTRIPSGGLFYNEQFF; CDR3nt: TGTGCCTGGAGCGGACTCACCAGGATCCCTAGCGGGGGGCTATTCTACAATGAGCAGTTCTTC
v_gene: TRBV4-1; d_gene: NA; abundance: NA; j_gene: TRBJ2-5; CDR3aa: CASSKSGGVGQETQYF; CDR3nt: TGCGCCAGCAGCAAATCCGGGGGAGTCGGGCAAGAGACCCAGTACTTC
v_gene: TRBV14; d_gene: NA; abundance: NA; j_gene: TRBJ2-3; CDR3aa: CASSQSSVTDTQYF; CDR3nt: TGTGCCAGCAGCCAGTCCAGTGTGACAGATACGCAGTATTTT
v_gene: TRBV11-2; d_gene: NA; abundance: NA; j_gene: TRBJ2-1; CDR3aa: CASSPLTYNEQFF; CDR3nt: TGTGCCAGCAGCCCTCTAACCTACAATGAGCAGTTCTTC
v_gene: TRBV7-4; d_gene: NA; abundance: NA; j_gene: TRBJ1-4; CDR3aa: CASSSRNRSGALFF; CDR3nt: TGTGCCAGCAGCTCCCGCAACAGGTCTGGGGCCCTGTTTTTT
v_gene: TRBV5-8; d_gene: NA; abundance: NA; j_gene: TRBJ2-6; CDR3aa: CASGQLSGANVLTF; CDR3nt: TGTGCCAGCGGACAGCTCTCTGGGGCCAACGTCCTGACTTTC
v_gene: TRBV18; d_gene: TRBD1; abundance: NA; j_gene: TRBJ1-1; CDR3aa: CASSPDRQGRAFF; CDR3nt: TGTGCCAGCTCACCAGATCGACAGGGTAGGGCTTTCTTT
v_gene: TRBV6-1; d_gene: NA; abundance: NA; j_gene: TRBJ1-2; CDR3aa: CASSVGYGYTF; CDR3nt: TGTGCCAGCAGTGTCGGTTATGGCTACACCTTC
v_gene: TRBV7-2; d_gene: TRBD2; abundance: NA; j_gene: TRBJ2-2; CDR3aa: CASSSSGGQNTGELFF; CDR3nt: TGTGCCAGCAGCTCCTCGGGGGGGCAGAACACCGGGGAGCTGTTTTTT
v_gene: TRBV27; d_gene: NA; abundance: NA; j_gene: TRBJ1-4; CDR3aa: CASSPFQGRNEKLFF; CDR3nt: TGTGCCAGCAGTCCCTTTCAGGGGCGGAATGAGAAACTGTTTTTT
v_gene: TRBV7-2; d_gene: TRBD2; abundance: NA; j_gene: TRBJ2-3; CDR3aa: CASSTGGGTQYF; CDR3nt: TGTGCCAGCAGCACCGGGGGGGGTACGCAGTATTTT
v_gene: TRBV20-1; d_gene: NA; abundance: once; j_gene: TRBJ2-5; CDR3aa: CSARDPGTQYF; CDR3nt: TGCAGTGCTAGAGACCCCGGGACCCAGTACTTC
v_gene: TRBV11-3; d_gene: NA; abundance: NA; j_gene: TRBJ1-2; CDR3aa: CASSLDNNYGYTF; CDR3nt: TGTGCCAGCAGCTTAGACAATAACTATGGCTACACCTTC
v_gene: TRBV5-1; d_gene: TRBD2; abundance: NA; j_gene: TRBJ2-2; CDR3aa: CASKAGGSTGELFF; CDR3nt: TGCGCCAGCAAAGCGGGGGGAAGCACCGGGGAGCTGTTTTTT
v_gene: TRBV6-1; d_gene: NA; abundance: NA; j_gene: TRBJ2-7; CDR3aa: CASASSSYEQYF; CDR3nt: TGTGCCAGCGCGTCTAGCTCCTACGAGCAGTACTTC
v_gene: TRBV10-3; d_gene: TRBD2; abundance: NA; j_gene: TRBJ2-1; CDR3aa: CAIGDIRKAGGNEQFF; CDR3nt: TGTGCCATCGGGGATATCAGGAAAGCGGGAGGCAATGAGCAGTTCTTC
v_gene: TRBV19; d_gene: TRBD2; abundance: few; j_gene: TRBJ2-2; CDR3aa: CASSGPGTSGSGELFF; CDR3nt: TGTGCCAGTAGTGGCCCCGGGACTAGCGGGAGCGGGGAGCTGTTTTTT
v_gene: TRBV7-9; d_gene: NA; abundance: NA; j_gene: TRBJ2-1; CDR3aa: CASSLSMLRENEQFF; CDR3nt: TGTGCCAGCAGCTTATCAATGCTGAGGGAGAATGAGCAGTTCTTC
v_gene: TRBV7-9; d_gene: TRBD2; abundance: few; j_gene: TRBJ2-3; CDR3aa: CASSLTGGRATDTQYF; CDR3nt: TGTGCCAGCAGCTTAACTGGCGGGAGGGCCACAGATACGCAGTATTTT
v_gene: TRBV30; d_gene: NA; abundance: NA; j_gene: TRBJ1-2; CDR3aa: CAWSWGGDGYTF; CDR3nt: TGTGCCTGGAGTTGGGGGGGTGATGGCTACACCTTC
v_gene: TRBV21-1; d_gene: NA; abundance: NA; j_gene: TRBJ1-2; CDR3aa: CASSKGRTGANYGYTF; CDR3nt: TGTGCCAGCAGCAAAGGGCGTACAGGGGCAAACTATGGCTACACCTTC
v_gene: TRBV11-2; d_gene: TRBD2; abundance: NA; j_gene: TRBJ2-7; CDR3aa: CASSTPTAGEGHEQYF; CDR3nt: TGTGCCAGCAGCACTCCGACGGCGGGAGAAGGGCACGAGCAGTACTTC
v_gene: TRBV11-3; d_gene: TRBD1; abundance: NA; j_gene: TRBJ2-1; CDR3aa: CASSLGQGKDEQFF; CDR3nt: TGTGCCAGCAGCTTAGGACAGGGGAAGGATGAGCAGTTCTTC